Shown below are 16 T cell receptor beta chains from a single sample sequenced in a study of T cells in localized non-small cell lung cancer. Only in-frame clones appear in the TCRdb table, and some are missing; sequencing was by immunoSEQ multiplex PCR. Of over 25,000 clones listed, roughly 90% were seen once; the top ten hold roughly 1.9%. The sample here was peripheral blood, taken before any cancer treatment. The source of these receptors is a female donor older than 55 with stage I lung adenocarcinoma.

V is TRBV5-6 and J is TRBJ2-3; D unresolved. The germline gives CDR1 SGHDT, CDR2 YYEEEE. This CDR3 region has 15 residues. V was shortened by 0 bases and J by 0 bases, with 8 bases between the two germline ends. CDR3: CASSLGRPSTDTQYF. In DNA form, the CDR3 reads TGTGCCAGCAGCTTGGGTAGACCTAGCACAGATACGCAGTATTTT.

The V and J genes are TRBV15 and TRBJ1-5; tentatively, D is TRBD1 (6 bases). V was pared by 0 bases and J by 8 bases, with 26 bases between. CDR1 and CDR2 (germline): LNHNV, YYDKDF (reference sequence). The CDR3 covers 19 residues. Written as DNA, the CDR3 is TGTGCCACCAGCAGAGATCTAGGCGGGGGGCAGGGGTCTGTTGAGCCCCAGCATTTT. Protein sequence: CATSRDLGGGQGSVEPQHF. Drawing the rest from reference TRBV15 and TRBJ1-5, the complete variable domain is DAMVIQNPRYQVTQFGKPVTLSCSQTLNHNVMYWYQQKSSQAPKLLFHYYDKDFNNEADTPDNFQSRRPNTSFCFLDIRSPGLGDTAMYLCATSRDLGGGQGSVEPQHFGDGTRLSIL.

The rearrangement joins TRBV29-1 to TRBJ1-1, with D unclear. The CDR3 spans 13 residues. With 2 bases removed from V and 3 bases from J, the gap between germline ends came to 10 bases. Germline CDR1 and CDR2: SQVTM and ANQGSEA. CDR3: CSVEHGVHTEAFF. In DNA, the CDR3 is TGCAGCGTTGAACATGGGGTTCACACTGAAGCTTTCTTT.

The V gene is TRBV7-2, the J gene TRBJ1-6, with 10 bases aligning to TRBD1. This CDR3 comprises 19 residues. CDR1 and CDR2 (germline): SGHTA, FQGNSA. After removal of 5 bases from V and 3 bases from J, the junction contained 13 bases not matched to a gene. This chain's CDR3 is CASSTRDRGSWGYNSPLHF. The CDR3 DNA follows: TGTGCCAGCAGCACCCGGGACAGGGGAAGTTGGGGCTATAATTCACCCCTCCACTTT.

The CDR3 reads CASSYRGANYNEQFF. CDR3 nucleotides: TGTGCCAGCAGTTACAGGGGGGCAAACTACAATGAGCAGTTCTTC. V gene TRBV6-5 combines with J gene TRBJ2-1; D possibly matches TRBD1 or TRBD2 (6 bases each). Germline assignment: CDR1 MNHEY and CDR2 SVGAGI. With 2 bases removed from V and 3 bases from J, the gap between germline ends came to 11 bases. The CDR3 totals 15 residues.

This clone was counted between two and nine times. The V and J genes are TRBV7-9 and TRBJ2-3, with no clear D. The CDR3 length is 12 residues. V was clipped by 5 bases and J by 4 bases, with 7 bases between them. CDR1 SEHNR and CDR2 FQNEAQ come from the germline V gene (reference sequence). The CDR3 loop is CASSPAADTQYF. The CDR3 DNA reads TGTGCCAGCAGCCCCGCCGCAGATACGCAGTATTTT. Full variable domain (outside the CDR3, taken from reference TRBV7-9 and TRBJ2-3): DTGVSQNPRHKITKRGQNVTFRCDPISEHNRLYWYRQTLGQGPEFLTYFQNEAQLEKSRLLSDRFSAERPKGSFSTLEIQRTEQGDSAMYLCASSPAADTQYFGPGTRLTVL.

This rearrangement joins TRBV7-2 to TRBJ2-5; TRBD2 matches 9 bases. The trim removed 1 base at V and 5 bases at J, leaving 8 bases unmatched. CDR1 SGHTA and CDR2 FQGNSA come from the germline V gene. CDR3 size: 16 residues. CDR3 sequence: CASSLDSAGGPETQYF. The CDR3 coding sequence is TGTGCCAGCAGCTTAGATTCTGCGGGGGGGCCTGAGACCCAGTACTTC.

The chain carries TRBV4-3 and TRBJ2-7; D could derive from TRBD1 or TRBD2 (5 bases each). V was trimmed by 0 bases and J by 0 bases, leaving 9 bases between them. Per germline, CDR1 LGHNA and CDR2 YSLEER. The CDR3 totals 15 residues. The CDR3 region is CASSQEGTASYEQYF. The CDR3 DNA sequence: TGCGCCAGCAGCCAAGAGGGGACGGCCTCCTACGAGCAGTACTTC.

The chain employs TRBV5-1 and TRBJ2-3; D unclear. From germline, CDR1 is SGHRS and CDR2 YFSETQ. The V and J ends lost 0 bases and 2 bases respectively, with 10 bases between them. This CDR3 region has 15 residues. CDR3 region: CASSLVLQNTDTQYF. The CDR3 DNA sequence: TGCGCCAGCAGCTTGGTTTTGCAGAACACAGATACGCAGTATTTT.

This chain links TRBV7-2 with TRBJ2-2, with D perhaps TRBD1 (6 bases). V lost 1 base, J lost 5 bases, and 14 bases lay in between. The germline gives CDR1 SGHTA, CDR2 FQGNSA. The CDR3 covers 16 residues. CDR3 nucleotides: TGTGCCAGCAGCTTAGGGGACATGGGAGCTACCGGGGAGCTGTTTTTT. It is translated as CASSLGDMGATGELFF.

The gene calls are TRBV5-1 and TRBJ1-1, with 9 bases lining up with TRBD1. The V and J ends lost 2 bases and 0 bases, in that order; junction bases with no gene match: 5. CDR3 length: 16 residues. Per germline, CDR1 SGHRS and CDR2 YFSETQ. The CDR3, as DNA: TGCGCCAGCAGCTTCCCCGGGACAGGGATGAACACTGAAGCTTTCTTT. Encoded protein: CASSFPGTGMNTEAFF.

The chain combines TRBV7-9 with TRBJ1-2; weak D call: TRBD1 (5 bases). The length of the CDR3 is 14 residues. V was shortened by 4 bases and J by 4 bases, with 13 bases between the two germline ends. Germline V lookup: CDR1 SEHNR, CDR2 FQNEAQ (reference sequence). CDR3 nucleotide sequence: TGTGCCAGCAGCTCATCACGAAGGGGCTATGGCTACACCTTC. Its protein is CASSSSRRGYGYTF. Complete variable domain (other parts from reference TRBV7-9 and TRBJ1-2): DTGVSQNPRHKITKRGQNVTFRCDPISEHNRLYWYRQTLGQGPEFLTYFQNEAQLEKSRLLSDRFSAERPKGSFSTLEIQRTEQGDSAMYLCASSSSRRGYGYTFGSGTRLTVV.

The chain combines TRBV7-7 with TRBJ2-5, with 9 bases identical to TRBD2. CDR1 SSHAT and CDR2 FNYEAQ come from the germline V gene (reference sequence). The CDR3 is 15 residues long. The ends lost 0 bases at V and 4 bases at J; junction bases unmatched: 3. The CDR3 coding sequence is TGTGCCAGCAGCTTAGCTAGCGGGGGAGTAGAGACCCAGTACTTC. Translating it yields CASSLASGGVETQYF. Full variable domain (rest looked up from reference TRBV7-7 and TRBJ2-5): GAGVSQSPRYKVTKRGQDVTLRCDPISSHATLYWYQQALGQGPEFLTYFNYEAQPDKSGLPSDRFSAERPEGSISTLTIQRTEQRDSAMYRCASSLASGGVETQYFGPGTRLLVL.

The genes are TRBV7-3 and TRBJ2-1; D might be TRBD1 or TRBD2, each matching 5 bases. Germline CDR1 is SGHTA and CDR2 is FQGTGA. V shed 5 bases and J shed 5 bases, with 16 bases lying between them. The CDR3 loop spans 15 amino acids. The CDR3 loop is CASSLGAKANNEQFF. The CDR3 DNA is TGTGCCAGCAGCCTCGGGGCAAAGGCCAACAATGAGCAGTTCTTC. The entire variable domain, with the rest obtained from reference TRBV7-3 and TRBJ2-1, is as follows: GAGVSQTPSNKVTEKGKYVELRCDPISGHTALYWYRQSLGQGPEFLIYFQGTGAADDSGLPNDRFFAVRPEGSVSTLKIQRTERGDSAVYLCASSLGAKANNEQFFGPGTRLTVL.

This clone has only a few counts. The chain has TRBV9 and TRBJ2-3, with 12 bases lining up with TRBD2. The germline CDR1 and CDR2 sequences are SGDLS and YYNGEE. V trimming: 0 bases; J trimming: 3 bases; junction bases outside the gene matches: 2. CDR3 length: 16 amino acids. The CDR3 DNA is TGTGCCAGCAGCGTAGAACTAGCGGGGGGTACAGATACGCAGTATTTT. Amino acid sequence: CASSVELAGGTDTQYF.

This chain joins TRBV29-1 and TRBJ2-2; D perhaps matches TRBD2 (6 bases). This CDR3 has 14 residues. The V end was cut by 4 bases, the J end by 1 base, with 10 bases between. The germline CDR1 and CDR2 sequences are SQVTM and ANQGSEA. CDR3 DNA: TGCAGCGTTGGACTCGGGGGGAACACCGGGGAGCTGTTTTTT. It is translated as CSVGLGGNTGELFF.